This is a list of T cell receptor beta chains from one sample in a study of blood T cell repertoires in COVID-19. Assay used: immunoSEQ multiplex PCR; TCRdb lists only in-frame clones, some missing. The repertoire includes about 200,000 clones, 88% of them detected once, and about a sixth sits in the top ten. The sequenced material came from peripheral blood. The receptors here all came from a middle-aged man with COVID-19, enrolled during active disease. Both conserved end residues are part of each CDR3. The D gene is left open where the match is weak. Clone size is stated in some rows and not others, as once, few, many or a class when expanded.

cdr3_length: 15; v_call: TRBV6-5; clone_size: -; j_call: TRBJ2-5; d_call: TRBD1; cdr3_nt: TGTGCCAGCAGTTACTCGGGCAGGGGGCAGGAGACCCAGTACTTC; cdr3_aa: CASSYSGRGQETQYF
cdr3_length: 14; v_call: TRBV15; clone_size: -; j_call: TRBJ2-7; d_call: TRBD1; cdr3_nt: TGTGCCACCAGCTTAGACAGGGGCGCCTACGAGCAGTACTTC; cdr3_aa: CATSLDRGAYEQYF
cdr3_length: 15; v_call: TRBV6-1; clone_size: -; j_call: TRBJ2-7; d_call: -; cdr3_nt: TGTGCCAGCAGTGAAGCGGGGGGACAGATCTACGAGCAGTACTTC; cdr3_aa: CASSEAGGQIYEQYF
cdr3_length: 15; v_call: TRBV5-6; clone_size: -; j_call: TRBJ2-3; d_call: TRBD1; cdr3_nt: TGTGCCAGCAGCCCCGGACAGGGGTACACAGATACGCAGTATTTT; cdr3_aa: CASSPGQGYTDTQYF
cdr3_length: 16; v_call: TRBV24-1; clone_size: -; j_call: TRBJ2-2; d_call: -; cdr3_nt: TGTGCCACCAGTGATTTCGGGGACTGGAACACCGGGGAGCTGTTTTTT; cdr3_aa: CATSDFGDWNTGELFF
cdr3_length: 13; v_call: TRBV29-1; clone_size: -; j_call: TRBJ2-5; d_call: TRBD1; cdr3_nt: TGCAGCGTCGTCACAGGGGGCGGCGAGACCCAGTACTTC; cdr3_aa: CSVVTGGGETQYF
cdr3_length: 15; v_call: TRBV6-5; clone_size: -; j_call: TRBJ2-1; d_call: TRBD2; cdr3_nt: TGTGCCAGCGGGGGACTAGCCTTCTCCTACAATGAGCAGTTCTTC; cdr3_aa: CASGGLAFSYNEQFF
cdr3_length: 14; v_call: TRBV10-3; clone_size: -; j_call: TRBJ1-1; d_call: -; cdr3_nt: TGTGCCATCAGTAGCCGACAGGAGAACACTGAAGCTTTCTTT; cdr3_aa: CAISSRQENTEAFF
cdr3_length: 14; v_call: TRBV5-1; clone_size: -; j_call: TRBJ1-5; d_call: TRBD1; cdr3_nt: TGCGCCAGCAGCTCGGGACAGGGGGGACAGCCCCAGCATTTT; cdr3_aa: CASSSGQGGQPQHF
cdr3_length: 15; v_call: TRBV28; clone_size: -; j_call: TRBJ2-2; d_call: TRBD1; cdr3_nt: TGTGCCAGCAGTCCGGACAGGGGGCGAGCCGGGGAGCTGTTTTTT; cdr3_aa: CASSPDRGRAGELFF
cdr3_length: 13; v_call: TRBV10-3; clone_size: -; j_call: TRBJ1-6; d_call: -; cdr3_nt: TGTGCCTCCACCGACAGGAGCCCATCACCCCTCCACTTT; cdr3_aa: CASTDRSPSPLHF
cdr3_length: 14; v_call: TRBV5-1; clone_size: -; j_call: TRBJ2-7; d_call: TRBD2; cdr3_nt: TGCGCCAGCAGCTTGGGCGGGAGAGGTAACGAGCAGTACTTC; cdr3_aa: CASSLGGRGNEQYF
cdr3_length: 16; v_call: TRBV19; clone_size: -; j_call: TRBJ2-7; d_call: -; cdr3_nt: TGTGCCAGTAGTATAGGGTTTGGGGGCTACTCGTACGAGCAGTACTTC; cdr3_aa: CASSIGFGGYSYEQYF
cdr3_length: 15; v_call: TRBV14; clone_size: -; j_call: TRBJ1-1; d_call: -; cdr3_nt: TGTGCCAGCAGCCTCGAAGCAGGGGCGCTGGGTGAAGCTTTCTTT; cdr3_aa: CASSLEAGALGEAFF
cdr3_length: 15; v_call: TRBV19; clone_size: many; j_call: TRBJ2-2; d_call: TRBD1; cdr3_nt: TGTGCCAGTAGGGGACAGGGGATGAACACCGGGGAGCTGTTTTTT; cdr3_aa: CASRGQGMNTGELFF
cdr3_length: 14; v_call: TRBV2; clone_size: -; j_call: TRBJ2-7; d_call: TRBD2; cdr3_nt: TGTGCCAGCAGTGAAGGGACTAGCCCCCACGAGCAGTACTTC; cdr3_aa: CASSEGTSPHEQYF
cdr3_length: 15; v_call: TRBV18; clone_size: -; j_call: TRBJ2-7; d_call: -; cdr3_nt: TGTGCCAGCTCACCAGGTCAGGGAGGTCTCTACGAGCAGTACTTC; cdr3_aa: CASSPGQGGLYEQYF
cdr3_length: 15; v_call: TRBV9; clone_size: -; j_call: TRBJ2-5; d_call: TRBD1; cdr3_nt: TGTGCCAGCAGCGTGGCCGGGACAGGGGCGGAGACCCAGTACTTC; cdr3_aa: CASSVAGTGAETQYF
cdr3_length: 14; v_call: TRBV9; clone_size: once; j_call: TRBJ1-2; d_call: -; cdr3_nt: TGTGCCAGCAGCGTAGATCCAGGGAACTATGGCTACACCTTC; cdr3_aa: CASSVDPGNYGYTF
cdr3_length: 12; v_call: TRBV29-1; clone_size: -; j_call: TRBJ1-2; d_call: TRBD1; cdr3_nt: TGCAGCGTTAACCGACAGGGTCTTGGCTACACCTTC; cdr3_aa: CSVNRQGLGYTF
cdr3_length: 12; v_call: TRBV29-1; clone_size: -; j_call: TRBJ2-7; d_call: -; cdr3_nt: TGCAGCGTTGAAGATCAGGGCTACGAGCAGTACTTC; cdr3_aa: CSVEDQGYEQYF
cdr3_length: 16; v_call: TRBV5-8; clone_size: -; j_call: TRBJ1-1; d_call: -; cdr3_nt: TGTGCCAGCAGCTTGGGACAGAGACTGGGGAACACTGAAGCTTTCTTT; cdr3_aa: CASSLGQRLGNTEAFF
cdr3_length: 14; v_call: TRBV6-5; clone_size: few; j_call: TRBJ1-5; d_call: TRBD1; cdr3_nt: TGTGCCAGCAGTTACTGGACAGGGGATCAGCCCCAGCATTTT; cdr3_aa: CASSYWTGDQPQHF
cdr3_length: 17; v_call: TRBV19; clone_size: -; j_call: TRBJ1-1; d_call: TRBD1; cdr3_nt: TGTGCCAGTAGTACTTACGGGACAGGGTGGGGGAACACTGAAGCTTTCTTT; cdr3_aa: CASSTYGTGWGNTEAFF
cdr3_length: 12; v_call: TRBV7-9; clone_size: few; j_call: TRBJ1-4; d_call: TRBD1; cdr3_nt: TGTGCCATACTAGGGACAGGGAAGAAACTGTTTTTT; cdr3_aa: CAILGTGKKLFF
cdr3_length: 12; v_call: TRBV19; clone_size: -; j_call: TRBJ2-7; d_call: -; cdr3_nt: TGTGCCAGTAGTATGATCGGCTACGAGCAGTACTTC; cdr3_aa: CASSMIGYEQYF
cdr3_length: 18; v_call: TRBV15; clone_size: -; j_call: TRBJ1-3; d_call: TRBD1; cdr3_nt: TGTGCCACCAGCAGAGATCTGGGACAGGGAAGCTGGGGGGACACCATATATTTT; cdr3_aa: CATSRDLGQGSWGDTIYF
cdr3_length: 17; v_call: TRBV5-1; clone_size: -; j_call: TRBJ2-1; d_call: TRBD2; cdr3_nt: TGCGCCAGCAGCTTCGGGACGGCAACTAGCGGGAGGAATGAGCAGTTCTTC; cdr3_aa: CASSFGTATSGRNEQFF
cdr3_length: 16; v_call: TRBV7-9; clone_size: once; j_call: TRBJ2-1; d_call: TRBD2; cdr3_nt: TGTGCCAGCAGCCTTAGCGGGCTTACCTCCTACAATGAGCAGTTCTTC; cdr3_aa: CASSLSGLTSYNEQFF
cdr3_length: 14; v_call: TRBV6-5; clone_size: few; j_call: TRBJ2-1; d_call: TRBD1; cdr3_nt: TGTGCCAGCAGAACGACAGGGGGTCCAAATGAGCAGTTCTTC; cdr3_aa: CASRTTGGPNEQFF
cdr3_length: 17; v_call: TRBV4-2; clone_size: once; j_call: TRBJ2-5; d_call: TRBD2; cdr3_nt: TGTGCCAGCAGCCAAAACACTGGGACTAGCGGCGGGGAGACCCAGTACTTC; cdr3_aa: CASSQNTGTSGGETQYF
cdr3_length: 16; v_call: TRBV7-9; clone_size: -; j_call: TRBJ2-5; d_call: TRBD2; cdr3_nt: TGTGCCAGCAGCTTAGGGACTAGCGGGACCCAAGAGACCCAGTACTTC; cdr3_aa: CASSLGTSGTQETQYF
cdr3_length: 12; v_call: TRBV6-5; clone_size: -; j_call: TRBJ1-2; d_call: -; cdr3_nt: TGTGCCAGCACCAAACAGGGATATGGCTACACCTTC; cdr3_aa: CASTKQGYGYTF
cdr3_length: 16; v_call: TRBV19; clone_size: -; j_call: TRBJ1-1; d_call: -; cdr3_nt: TGTGCCAGTAGTATGTCGGAGGGGTTATTTCCAGTTGAAGCTTTCTTT; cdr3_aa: CASSMSEGLFPVEAFF
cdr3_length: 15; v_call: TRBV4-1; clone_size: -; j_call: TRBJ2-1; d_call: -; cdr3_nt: TGCGCCAGCAGCCAAGATGAGGCAGGGCTAGATGAGCAGTTCTTC; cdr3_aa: CASSQDEAGLDEQFF
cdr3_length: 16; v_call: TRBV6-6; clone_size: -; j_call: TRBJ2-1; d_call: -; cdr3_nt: TGTGCCAGCAGTTACATGGACTCCCCCGCCCACAATGAGCAGTTCTTC; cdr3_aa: CASSYMDSPAHNEQFF
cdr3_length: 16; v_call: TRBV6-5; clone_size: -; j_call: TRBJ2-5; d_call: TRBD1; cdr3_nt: TGTGCCAGCAGTTACTCCCGGACAGGGGTGGCAGAGACCCAGTACTTC; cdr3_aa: CASSYSRTGVAETQYF
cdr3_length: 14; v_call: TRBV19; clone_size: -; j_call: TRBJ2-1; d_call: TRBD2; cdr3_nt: TGTGCCAGTAGTATTAGCGGGAGGTTGAATGAGCAGTTCTTC; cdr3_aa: CASSISGRLNEQFF
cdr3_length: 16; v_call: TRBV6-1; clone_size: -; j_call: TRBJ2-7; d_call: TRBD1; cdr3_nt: TGTGCCAGCAGAGAAACCGGGACAGGGGACGCCTACGAGCAGTACTTC; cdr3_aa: CASRETGTGDAYEQYF
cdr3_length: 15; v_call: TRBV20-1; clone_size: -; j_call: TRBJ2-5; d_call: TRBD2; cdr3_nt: TGCAGTGCTAGTGTAGCGGGAGGGGGCAGAGAGACCCAGTACTTC; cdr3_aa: CSASVAGGGRETQYF
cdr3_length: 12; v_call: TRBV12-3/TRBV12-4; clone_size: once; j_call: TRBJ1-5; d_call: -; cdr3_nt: TGTGCCAGCAGCTCTACTAATCAGCCCCAGCATTTT; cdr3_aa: CASSSTNQPQHF
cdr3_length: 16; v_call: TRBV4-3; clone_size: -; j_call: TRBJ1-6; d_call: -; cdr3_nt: TGCGCCAGCAGCCAAGATTTAGTAAGAAATAATTCACCCCTCCACTTT; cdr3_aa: CASSQDLVRNNSPLHF
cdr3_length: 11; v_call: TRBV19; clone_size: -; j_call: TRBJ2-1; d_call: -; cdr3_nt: TGTGCCAGTCGAGGCATCAATGAGCAGTTCTTC; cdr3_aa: CASRGINEQFF
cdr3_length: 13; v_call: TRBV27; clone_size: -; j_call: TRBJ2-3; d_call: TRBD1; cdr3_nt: TGTGCCAGCAGGAGACAGGGAACAGATACGCAGTATTTT; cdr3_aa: CASRRQGTDTQYF
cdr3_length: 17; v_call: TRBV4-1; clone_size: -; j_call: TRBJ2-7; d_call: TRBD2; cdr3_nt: TGCGCCAGCAGCCCTGGGCCCGCCGGGACTAGCGGCTACGAGCAGTACTTC; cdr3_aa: CASSPGPAGTSGYEQYF
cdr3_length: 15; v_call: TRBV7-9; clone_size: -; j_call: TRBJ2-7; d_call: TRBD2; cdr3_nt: TGTGCCAGTAGCCCAACTAGCGGGAGAAGAGGCGAGCAGTACTTC; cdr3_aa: CASSPTSGRRGEQYF
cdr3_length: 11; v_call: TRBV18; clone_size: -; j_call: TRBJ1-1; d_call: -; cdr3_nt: TGTGCCAGTACCCCGGGCACTGAAGCTTTCTTT; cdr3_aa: CASTPGTEAFF
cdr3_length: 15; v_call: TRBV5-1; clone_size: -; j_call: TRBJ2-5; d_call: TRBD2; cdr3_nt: TGCGCCAGCAGCCTAGGGGAGGGGAATTTGGAGACCCAGTACTTC; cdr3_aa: CASSLGEGNLETQYF
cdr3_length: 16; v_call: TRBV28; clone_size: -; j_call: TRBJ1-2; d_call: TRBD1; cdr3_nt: TGTGCCAGCAGTTTATCTGGTCCAGGGGGCGACTATGGCTACACCTTC; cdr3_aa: CASSLSGPGGDYGYTF
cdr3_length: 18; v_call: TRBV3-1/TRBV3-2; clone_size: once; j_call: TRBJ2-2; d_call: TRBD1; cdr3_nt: TGTGCCAGCAGCCAAGTAGCGGCAGGGGGCTTCTACACCGGGGAGCTGTTTTTT; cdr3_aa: CASSQVAAGGFYTGELFF
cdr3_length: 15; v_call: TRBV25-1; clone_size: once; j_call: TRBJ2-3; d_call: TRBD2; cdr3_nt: TGTGCCAGCAACGCCCTCCGGGGGGGCACAGATACGCAGTATTTT; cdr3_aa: CASNALRGGTDTQYF
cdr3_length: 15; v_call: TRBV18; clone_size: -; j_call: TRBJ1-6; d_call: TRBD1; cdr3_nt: TGTGCCAGCTCACCTGGGACAGCTCCCAATTCACCCCTCCACTTT; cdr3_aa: CASSPGTAPNSPLHF
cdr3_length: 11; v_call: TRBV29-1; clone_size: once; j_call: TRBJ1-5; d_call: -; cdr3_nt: TGCAGCGTTCGAGGGGGTCAGCCCCAGCATTTT; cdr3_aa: CSVRGGQPQHF
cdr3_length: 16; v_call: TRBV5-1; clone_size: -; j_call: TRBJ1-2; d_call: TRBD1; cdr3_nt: TGCGCCAGCAGCCCGGAGATGGGACAGGGATACTATGGCTACACCTTC; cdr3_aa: CASSPEMGQGYYGYTF
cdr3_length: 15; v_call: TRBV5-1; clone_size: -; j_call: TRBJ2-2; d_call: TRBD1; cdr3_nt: TGCGCCAGCAGCGCAGGGGGAGTTAGGACCGGGGAGCTGTTTTTT; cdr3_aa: CASSAGGVRTGELFF
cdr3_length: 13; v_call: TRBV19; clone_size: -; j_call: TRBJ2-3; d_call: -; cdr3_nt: TGTGCCAGTAGTATTATCAGGACAGATACGCAGTATTTT; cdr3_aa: CASSIIRTDTQYF
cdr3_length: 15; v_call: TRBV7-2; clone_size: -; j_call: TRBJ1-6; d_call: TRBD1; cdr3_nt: TGTGCCAGCAGCTTTAGAGGGGGCGAAGATTCACCCCTCCACTTT; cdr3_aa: CASSFRGGEDSPLHF